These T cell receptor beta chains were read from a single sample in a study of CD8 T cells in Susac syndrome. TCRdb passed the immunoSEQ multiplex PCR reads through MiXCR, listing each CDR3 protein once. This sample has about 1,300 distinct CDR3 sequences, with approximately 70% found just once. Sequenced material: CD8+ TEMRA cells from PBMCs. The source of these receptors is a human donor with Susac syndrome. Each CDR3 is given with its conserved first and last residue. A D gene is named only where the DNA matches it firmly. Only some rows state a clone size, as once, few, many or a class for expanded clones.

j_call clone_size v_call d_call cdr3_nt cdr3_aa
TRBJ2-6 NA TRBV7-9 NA TGTGCCAGCAGCTTAGATTTCAGGGATCCCCACTTTGGGGCCAACGTCCTGACTTTC CASSLDFRDPHFGANVLTF
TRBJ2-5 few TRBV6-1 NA TGTGCCAGCAGTGAACGGGCAGGGTTGGAGACCCAGTACTTC CASSERAGLETQYF
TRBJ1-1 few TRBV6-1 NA TGTGCCAGCAGTGGGGCGGGGGGGAACACTGAAGCTTTCTTT CASSGAGGNTEAFF
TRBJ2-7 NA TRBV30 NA TGTGCCTGGAGTGTTGGCAGGGTAACACCCTCCTACGAGCAGTACTTC CAWSVGRVTPSYEQYF
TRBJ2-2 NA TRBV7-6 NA TGTGCCAGCAGCTGTGCGAACACCGGGGAGCTGTTTTTT CASSCANTGELFF
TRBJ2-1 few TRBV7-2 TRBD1 TGTGCCAGCAGCTCTCGACAGGGCAATGAGCAGTTCTTC CASSSRQGNEQFF
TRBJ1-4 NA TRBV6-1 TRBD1 TGTGCCAGCAGTGTGACAGGGCCTAATGAAAAACTGTTTTTT CASSVTGPNEKLFF
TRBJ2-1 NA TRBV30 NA TGTGCCTGGAGTGCCAGAGTAAATGAGCAGTTCTTC CAWSARVNEQFF
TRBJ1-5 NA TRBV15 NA TGTGCCACCAGCAGGGCAGGGGATTTGAGGAATCAGCCCCAGCATTTT CATSRAGDLRNQPQHF
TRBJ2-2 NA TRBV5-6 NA TGTGCCTGCTGCTTGGGGGTAATGCCGAACACCGGGGAGCTGTTTTTT CACCLGVMPNTGELFF
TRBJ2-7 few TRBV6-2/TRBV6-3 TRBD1 TGTGCCAGCGGAACAGGGGGCTACGAGCAGTACTTC CASGTGGYEQYF
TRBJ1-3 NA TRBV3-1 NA TGTGCCAGCAGCGCCGTTGGTCCCATTTTACACGCACGAAACACCATATATTTT CASSAVGPILHARNTIYF
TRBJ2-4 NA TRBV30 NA TGTGCCTGGGTAATTAGCTATCTAGCCAAAAACATTCAGTACTTC CAWVISYLAKNIQYF
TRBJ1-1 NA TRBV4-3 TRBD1 TGCGCCAGCAGCCAGGCCCGACAGGGGAACACTGAAGCTTTCTTT CASSQARQGNTEAFF
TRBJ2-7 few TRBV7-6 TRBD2 TGTGCCAGCAGCTTAAGCGGGGTTTCTCCCGAGCAGTACTTC CASSLSGVSPEQYF
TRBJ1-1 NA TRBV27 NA TGTGCCAGCAGCCAGGGACAAACGAACACTGAAGCTTTCTTT CASSQGQTNTEAFF
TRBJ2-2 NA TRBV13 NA TGTGCCAGCAGCTTAAGTTCCGTCCGGAACACCGGGGAGCTGTTTTTT CASSLSSVRNTGELFF
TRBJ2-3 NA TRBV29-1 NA TGCAGCGTTGAAGGGACTCTAAGCACAGATACGCAGTATTTT CSVEGTLSTDTQYF
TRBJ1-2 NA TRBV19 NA TGTGCCAGTAGTATTTCGGACGGAGCTAACTATGGCTACACCTTC CASSISDGANYGYTF
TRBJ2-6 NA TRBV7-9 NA TGTGTCAGCACAGATTCCCACTTTGGGGCCAACGTCCTGACTTTC CVSTDSHFGANVLTF
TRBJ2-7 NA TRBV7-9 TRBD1 TGTGCCAGCAGCAACCGGGACAGGGGCCTCTACGAGCAGTACTTC CASSNRDRGLYEQYF
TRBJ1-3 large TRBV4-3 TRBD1 TGCGCCAGCAGCCAAGATGACAGGGCGGACACCATATATTTT CASSQDDRADTIYF
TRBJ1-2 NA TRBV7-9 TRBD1 TGTGCCAGCAGCTTAGACGGGACAGGAGTGGGTCGAGATGGCTACACCTTC CASSLDGTGVGRDGYTF
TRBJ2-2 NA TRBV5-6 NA TGTGCCAGCAGCTTGGGGGCAATGCCGAACACCGGGGGGCTGTTTTTT CASSLGAMPNTGGLFF
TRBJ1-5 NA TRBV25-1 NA TGTGCCAGCAGTTCCACAGGGTTTGGCAATCAGACCCAGCATTTT CASSSTGFGNQTQHF
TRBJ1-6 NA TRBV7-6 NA TGTGCCATCATCTTATTTCTCGGGGGGCCGGGTAAATTTTCACCCCTCCACTTT CAIILFLGGPGKFSPLHF
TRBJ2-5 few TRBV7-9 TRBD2 TGTGCCAGCAGCTTTGGTCTAGCGGGGGACCTCCAAGAGACCCAGTACTTC CASSFGLAGDLQETQYF
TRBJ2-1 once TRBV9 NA TGTGCCAGCAGCGTAGTAGGGGTCACCTACAATGAGCGTTTCTTC CASSVVGVTYNERFF
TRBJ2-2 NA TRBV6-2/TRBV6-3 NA TGTGCCAGCAGTTACGGGTCAGAGAACACCAGTGAGCTGTTTTTT CASSYGSENTSELFF